This record concerns one T cell receptor (beta chain) sequence. This entry belongs to a study of blood T cell repertoires in COVID-19. Whole-study context: Some COVID-19 samples were acute and others convalescent; all came from the United States, Italy and Spain.

Using immunoSEQ multiplex PCR, the repertoire was profiled, and TCRdb retains in-frame clones only, with some absent. The sample includes around 72,000 clones, about 89% seen only once; the top ten take 7% to 10%. Trimming took 3 bases from V and 8 from J; bases not matched to a gene: 8. CDR1 is SGHNT and CDR2 is YENEEA in the germline V gene. This CDR3 contains 14 residues. Material for sequencing was peripheral blood. J is TRBJ1-2 and V is TRBV11-3, with TRBD1 identical over 8 bases. This TCR was recovered from a middle-aged man with active COVID-19. The CDR3 reads CASSLDGQGIGYTF. CDR3 nucleotides: TGTGCCAGCAGCTTGGACGGACAGGGAATAGGCTACACCTTC.